This record covers a single T cell receptor (beta chain). This sample stems from a study of blood T cell repertoires in COVID-19. Among Cohort 3 donors, those recovered had two negative PCRs, clearance, or symptom resolution. This CDR3 has 13 residues. V lost 3 bases, J lost 8 bases, and 8 bases lay in between. Germline V gene lookup returns CDR1 SGHVS and CDR2 FQNEAQ. Here immunoSEQ multiplex PCR was the method, and the copy in TCRdb shows in-frame clones only, minus some. The sample carries around 200,000 clones, approximately 90% recorded once. Sample: PBMCs or T cells enriched from blood (not recorded which). The TCR comes from a man aged 30 to 39 who had recovered from COVID-19. The genes are TRBV7-8 and TRBJ1-6; D gene unclear. The CDR3 is CASSFDGDSPLHF. CDR3 nucleotides: TGTGCCAGCAGCTTCGACGGAGATTCACCCCTCCACTTT.